The T cell receptor beta chain under discussion was sequenced for a study of molecular identifiers for immune sequencing clone quantification. At the level of the study: Replicates partitioned RNA from approximately 20,000 or 98,000 naive CD8 cells into five parts, sequencing four.

Whole-study findings and limits: Effector cells kept over 99% of their molecules in clones above 20 RNA copies, while naive cells kept under 1% there.

Unmatched junction bases numbered 7, after V lost 0 bases and J lost 3 bases. Germline V lookup: CDR1 MGHRA, CDR2 YSYEKL. This CDR3 is 16 amino acids long. Listed TCR primers, together with previously described methods, were used for the bulk TCR libraries. TCRdb reprocessed the PCR reads with MiXCR, giving one entry per CDR3 protein. The sample gives over 65,000 distinct CDR3 sequences, 20% to 25% of which show up once; approximately 0.78% is in the top ten. This clonotype was seen at least ten times. Its antigen is not identified. Naive CD8 T cells were picked out by sorting for CD8+CD4-CCR7+CD45RA+.

The source of this sequence is a human donor in good health. Some libraries in this study had Jurkat cell RNA spiked in. The genes are TRBV4-1 and TRBJ2-7; 8 positions match TRBD2. The material sequenced was naive CD8+ T cells from blood, with Jurkat cell RNA spiked in. The subset here: FACS-sorted CD8+CD4-CCR7+CD45RA+ naive T cells. CDR3 nucleotide sequence: TGCGCCAGCAGCCAAGAGTACAGCGGGAGATTCTACGAGCAGTACTTC. Translated, it gives CASSQEYSGRFYEQYF.